This T cell receptor beta chain emerged from a study of beta chain features in type 1 diabetes. Points from the study as a whole: For Type 1 diabetes patients, all four CD4+ subsets carried TCRB CDR3s that were moderately but significantly shorter. VDJ junctions from patients with type 1 diabetes contained fewer insertions and more deletions.

Worth noting for this clone: What it binds is unknown.

The germline V gene encodes CDR1 GTSNPN and CDR2 SVGIG (reference sequence). V dropped 3 bases and J dropped 2 bases, with 18 bases sitting between them. The CDR3 has 16 residues. Expressed TCRB transcripts were sequenced because the isolated RNA had all been reverse transcribed beforehand. The table came from immunoSEQ multiplex PCR; TCRdb's copy has only in-frame clones and leaves some out. The table has about 210,000 clones, approximately 10% seen once; the top ten hold 1% to 1.5%. The TCR originated in a man aged 18 to 30 in good health. The rearrangement uses TRBV30 and TRBJ2-3; D is uncertain. Sequencing was carried out using central memory CD4+ T cells from blood. CDR3 protein: CAWRSTPLFYTDTQYF. The CDR3 nucleotides read TGTGCCTGGAGATCCACCCCCCTTTTTTACACAGATACGCAGTATTTT. Using reference TRBV30 and TRBJ2-3 for the parts outside the CDR3, the full variable domain is SQTIHQWPATLVQPVGSPLSLECTVEGTSNPNLYWYRQAAGRGLQLLFYSVGIGQISSEVPQNLSASRPQDRQFILSSKKLLLSDSGFYLCAWRSTPLFYTDTQYFGPGTRLTVL.